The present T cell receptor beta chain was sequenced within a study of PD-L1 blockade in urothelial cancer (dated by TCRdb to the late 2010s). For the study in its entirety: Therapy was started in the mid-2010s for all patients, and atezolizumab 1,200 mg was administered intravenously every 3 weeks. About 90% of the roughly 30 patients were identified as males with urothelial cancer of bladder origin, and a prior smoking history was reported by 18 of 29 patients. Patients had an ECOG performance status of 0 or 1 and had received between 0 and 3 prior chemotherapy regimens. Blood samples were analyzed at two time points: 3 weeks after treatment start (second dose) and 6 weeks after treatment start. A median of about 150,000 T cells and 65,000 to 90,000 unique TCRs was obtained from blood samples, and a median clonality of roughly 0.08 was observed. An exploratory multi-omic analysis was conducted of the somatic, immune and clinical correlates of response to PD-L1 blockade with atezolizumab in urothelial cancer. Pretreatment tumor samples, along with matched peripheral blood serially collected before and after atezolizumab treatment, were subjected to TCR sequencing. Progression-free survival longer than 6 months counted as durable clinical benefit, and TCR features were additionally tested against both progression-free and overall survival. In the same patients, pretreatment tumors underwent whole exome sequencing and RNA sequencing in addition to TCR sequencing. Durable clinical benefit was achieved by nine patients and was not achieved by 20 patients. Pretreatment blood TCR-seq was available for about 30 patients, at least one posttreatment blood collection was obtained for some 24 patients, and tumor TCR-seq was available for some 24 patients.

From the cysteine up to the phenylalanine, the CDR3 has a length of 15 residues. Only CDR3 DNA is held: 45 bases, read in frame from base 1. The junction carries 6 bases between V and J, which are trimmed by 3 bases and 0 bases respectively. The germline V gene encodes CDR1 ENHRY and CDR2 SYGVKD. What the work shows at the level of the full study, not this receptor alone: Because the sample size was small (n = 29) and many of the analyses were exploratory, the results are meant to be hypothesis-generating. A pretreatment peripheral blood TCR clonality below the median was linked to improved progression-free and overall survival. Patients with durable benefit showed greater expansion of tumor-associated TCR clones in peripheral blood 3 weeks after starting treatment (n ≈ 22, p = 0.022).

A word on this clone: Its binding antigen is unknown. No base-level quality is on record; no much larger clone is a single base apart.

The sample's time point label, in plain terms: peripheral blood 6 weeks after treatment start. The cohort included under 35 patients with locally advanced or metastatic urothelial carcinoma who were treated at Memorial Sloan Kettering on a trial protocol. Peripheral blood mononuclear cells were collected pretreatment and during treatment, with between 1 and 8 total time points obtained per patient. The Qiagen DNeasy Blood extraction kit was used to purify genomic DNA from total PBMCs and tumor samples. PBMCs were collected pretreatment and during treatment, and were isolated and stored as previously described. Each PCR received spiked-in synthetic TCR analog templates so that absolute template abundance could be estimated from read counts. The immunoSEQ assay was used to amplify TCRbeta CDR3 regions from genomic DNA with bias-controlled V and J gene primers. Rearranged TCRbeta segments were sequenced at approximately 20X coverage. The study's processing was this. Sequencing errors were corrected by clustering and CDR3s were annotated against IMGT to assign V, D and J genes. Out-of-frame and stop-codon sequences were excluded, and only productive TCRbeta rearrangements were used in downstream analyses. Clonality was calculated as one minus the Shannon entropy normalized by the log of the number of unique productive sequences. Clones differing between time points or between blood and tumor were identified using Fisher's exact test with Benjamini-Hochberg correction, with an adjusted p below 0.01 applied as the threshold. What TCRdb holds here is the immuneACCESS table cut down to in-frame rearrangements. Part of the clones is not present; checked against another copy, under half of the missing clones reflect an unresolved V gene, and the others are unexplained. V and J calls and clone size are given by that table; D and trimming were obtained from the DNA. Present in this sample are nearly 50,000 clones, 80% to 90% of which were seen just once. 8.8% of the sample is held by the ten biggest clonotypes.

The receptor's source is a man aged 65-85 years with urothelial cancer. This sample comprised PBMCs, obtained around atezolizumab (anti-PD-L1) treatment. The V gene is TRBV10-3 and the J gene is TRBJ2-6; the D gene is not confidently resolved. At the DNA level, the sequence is TGTGCCATCAGTGACAACGGCTCTGGGGCCAACGTCCTGACTTTC. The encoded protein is CAISDNGSGANVLTF.